The clone carrying this T cell receptor beta chain has at least ten counts. No antigen is known for it. This entry is derived from a study of T-cell memory formation after mild COVID-19. Notes on the study in general: Shrinking CD4+ clones resided mostly in CM and EM, and CD8+ ones in EMRA.

UMIs and sample barcodes were carried by the TCR alpha and TCR beta cDNA libraries that 5'RACE produced using constant-segment primers. TCRdb redid the calling of the 5' RACE reads with MiXCR, one entry per CDR3 protein. The data show about 200,000 distinct CDR3 sequences, over 7.5% seen once. Between the trimmed V and J ends, which lost 5 bases and 3 bases, there was a span of 7 bases. This CDR3 comprises 12 residues. The germline V gene has CDR1 MNHEY and CDR2 SVGEGT. The sequence derives from a man aged 18 to 29 who had mild COVID-19 (a few samples of this study predate the infection). Cell type and time point are not known. The sample was PBMCs or a T cell subset sorted from them (not recorded which). The V gene is TRBV6-2 or TRBV6-3, the J gene TRBJ2-5; the D is unclear. In DNA form, the CDR3 reads TGTGCCAGCAGTCCAACGGAAGAGACCCAGTACTTC. Amino acids: CASSPTEETQYF.